This T cell receptor beta chain emerged from a study of T cell clusters in autoimmune cytopenias. Germline V gives CDR1 KGHSH, CDR2 LQKENI. The CDR3 is 14 amino acids. Tens of thousands of genome equivalents of blood DNA were amplified for TRB. Multiplex touch-down PCR amplified TRB using TRB-A and TRB-B pools in one tube. For each CDR3 protein, TCRdb gives one entry from its re-call of the multiplex PCR reads, without DNA. The sample includes approximately 15,000 distinct CDR3 sequences. This same sample was also part of a study on T cell repertoires in aging, cancer and after chemotherapy.

The J gene is TRBJ2-1, the V gene TRBV18; with no DNA, the TCRdb D assignment of TRBD2 cannot be verified. This receptor was taken from a human donor in good health. Input material: peripheral blood. Here the CDR3 reads CASSQGLGYNEQFF.